The clone carrying this T cell receptor (beta chain) was seen at least ten times. Its specificity is unknown. Deletions cut 0 bases from V and 3 bases from J, with 10 bases between. CDR1 and CDR2 from the germline V gene are SGHRS and YFSETQ. The length of the CDR3 is 15 residues. This sample stems from a study of regulatory T cells in long-lasting Graves disease. Study background: Newly diagnosed Graves' patients took antithyroid drugs under 3 months. Study-wide results and caveats: With persistent disease, TRBV28, TRBJ1-2 and TRBJ2-5 were the favored segments.

This sample's time point: newly diagnosed GD, antithyroid drugs for less than 3 months. Making the TCR library involved RNA that had been extracted from PBMCs. Libraries of TCR beta came from iRepertoire HTBI primers plus Arm-PCR of CDR3 regions. TCRdb used MiXCR to reprocess the multiplex PCR reads, holding one entry per CDR3 protein. The sample has 440,000 or so distinct CDR3 sequences, about 16% seen once; the top ten hold approximately 11%. The sample also formed part of further work on T cells in Graves' hyperthyroidism and ophthalmopathy. From that second work: Each diagnosis was grounded in clinical symptoms, serum thyroxine and TRAb, thyroid ultrasound, and orbital computed tomography.

This chain uses TRBV5-1 with TRBJ1-5; unclear D gene. This receptor was obtained from a woman aged 25 to 39 with Graves disease. The sample in question was peripheral blood mononuclear cells (PBMCs), obtained at new diagnosis, from a patient treated with antithyroid drugs. This CDR3 is CASSLEGGNNQPQHF. DNA for the CDR3: TGCGCCAGCAGCTTGGAGGGTGGGAACAATCAGCCCCAGCATTTT.